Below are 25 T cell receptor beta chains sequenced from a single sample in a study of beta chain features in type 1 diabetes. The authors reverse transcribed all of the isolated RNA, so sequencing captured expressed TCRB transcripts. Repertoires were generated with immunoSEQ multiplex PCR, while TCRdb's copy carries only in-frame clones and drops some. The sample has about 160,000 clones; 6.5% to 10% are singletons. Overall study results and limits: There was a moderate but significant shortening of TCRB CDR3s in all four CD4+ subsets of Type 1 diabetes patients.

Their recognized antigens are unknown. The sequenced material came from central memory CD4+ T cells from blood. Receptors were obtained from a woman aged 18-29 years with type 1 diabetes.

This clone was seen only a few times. The CDR3 region has the DNA TGTGCCAGCAGTACTTTCGGGGTGGGCACTGAAGCTTTCTTT. Its protein product is CASSTFGVGTEAFF. The rearrangement links TRBV2 to TRBJ1-1; no reliable D call. The germline V gene has CDR1 SNHLY and CDR2 FYNNEI. With 5 bases removed from V and 4 bases from J, the gap between germline ends came to 14 bases. The CDR3 totals 14 residues.

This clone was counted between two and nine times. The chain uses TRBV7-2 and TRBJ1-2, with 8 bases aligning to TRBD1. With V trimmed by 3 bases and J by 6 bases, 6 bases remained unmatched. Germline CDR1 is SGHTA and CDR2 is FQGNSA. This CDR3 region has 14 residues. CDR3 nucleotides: TGTGCCAGCAGCTTTTCAGGGGGCGCTGATGGCTACACCTTC. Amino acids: CASSFSGGADGYTF.

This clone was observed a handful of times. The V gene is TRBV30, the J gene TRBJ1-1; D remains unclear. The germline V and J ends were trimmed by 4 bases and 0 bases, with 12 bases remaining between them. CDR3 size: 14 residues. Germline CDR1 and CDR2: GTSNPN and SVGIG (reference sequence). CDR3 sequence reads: CAWIDRTVNTEAFF. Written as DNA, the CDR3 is TGTGCCTGGATCGATAGGACTGTGAACACTGAAGCTTTCTTT.

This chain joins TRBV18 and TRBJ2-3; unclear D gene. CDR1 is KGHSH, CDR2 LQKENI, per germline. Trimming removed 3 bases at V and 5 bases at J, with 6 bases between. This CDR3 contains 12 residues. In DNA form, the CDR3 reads TGTGCCAGCTCACCGGAGCAAGATACGCAGTATTTT. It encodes CASSPEQDTQYF.

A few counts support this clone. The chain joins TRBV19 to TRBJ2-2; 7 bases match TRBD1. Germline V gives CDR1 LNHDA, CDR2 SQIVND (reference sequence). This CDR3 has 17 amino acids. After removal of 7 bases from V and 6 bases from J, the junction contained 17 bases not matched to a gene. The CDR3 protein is CASTDRVAKGRAGELFF. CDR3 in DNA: TGTGCCAGTACCGACAGGGTCGCCAAGGGTAGAGCCGGGGAGCTGTTTTTT.

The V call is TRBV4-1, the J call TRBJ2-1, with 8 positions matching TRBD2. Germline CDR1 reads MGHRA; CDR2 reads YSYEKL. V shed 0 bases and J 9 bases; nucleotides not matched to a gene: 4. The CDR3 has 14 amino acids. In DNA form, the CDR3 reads TGCGCCAGCAGCCAAGACGGGAGGGCCGGTGAGCAGTTCTTC. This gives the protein CASSQDGRAGEQFF.

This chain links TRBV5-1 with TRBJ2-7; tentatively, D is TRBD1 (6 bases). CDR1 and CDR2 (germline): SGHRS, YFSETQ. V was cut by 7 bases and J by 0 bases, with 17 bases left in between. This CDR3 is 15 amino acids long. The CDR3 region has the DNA TGCGCCAGCGGCCTTGGACAGACAACCTCCTACGAGCAGTACTTC. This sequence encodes CASGLGQTTSYEQYF.

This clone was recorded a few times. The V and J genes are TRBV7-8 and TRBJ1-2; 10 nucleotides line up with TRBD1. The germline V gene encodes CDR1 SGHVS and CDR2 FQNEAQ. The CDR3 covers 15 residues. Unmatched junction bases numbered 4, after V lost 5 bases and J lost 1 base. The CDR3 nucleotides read TGTGCCAGCAGCCAGACAGGGGGCCTTAACTATGGCTACACCTTC. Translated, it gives CASSQTGGLNYGYTF.

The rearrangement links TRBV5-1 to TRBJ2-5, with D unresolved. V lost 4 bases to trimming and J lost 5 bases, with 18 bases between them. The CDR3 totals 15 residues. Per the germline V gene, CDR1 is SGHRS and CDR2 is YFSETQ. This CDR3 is CASSLRHGQGETQYF. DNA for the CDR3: TGCGCCAGCAGCCTGAGGCACGGTCAAGGCGAGACCCAGTACTTC.

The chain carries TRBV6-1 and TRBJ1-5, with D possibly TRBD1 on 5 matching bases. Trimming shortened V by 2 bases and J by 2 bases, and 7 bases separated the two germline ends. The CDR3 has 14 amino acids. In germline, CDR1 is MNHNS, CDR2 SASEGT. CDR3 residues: CASSETGRNQPQHF. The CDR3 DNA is TGTGCCAGCAGTGAAACAGGCCGCAATCAGCCCCAGCATTTT.

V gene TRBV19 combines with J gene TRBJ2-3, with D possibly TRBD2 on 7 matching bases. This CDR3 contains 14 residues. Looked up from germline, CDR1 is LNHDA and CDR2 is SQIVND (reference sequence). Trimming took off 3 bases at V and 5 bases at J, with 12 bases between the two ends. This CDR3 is CASSIGGAVDTQYF. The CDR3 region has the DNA TGTGCCAGTAGTATTGGGGGGGCCGTAGATACGCAGTATTTT.

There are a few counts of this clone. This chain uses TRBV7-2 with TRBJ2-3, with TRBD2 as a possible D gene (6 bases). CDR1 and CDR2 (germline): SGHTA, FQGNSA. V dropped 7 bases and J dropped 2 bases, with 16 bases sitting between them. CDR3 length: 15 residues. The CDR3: CASNLPTSNTDTQYF. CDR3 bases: TGTGCCAGCAACCTCCCTACTAGCAACACAGATACGCAGTATTTT.

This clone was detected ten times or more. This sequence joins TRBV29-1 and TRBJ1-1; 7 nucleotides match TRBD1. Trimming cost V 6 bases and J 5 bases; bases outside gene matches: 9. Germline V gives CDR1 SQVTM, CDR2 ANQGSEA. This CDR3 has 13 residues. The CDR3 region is CSVTGELGTEAFF. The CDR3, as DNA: TGCAGCGTAACAGGGGAATTGGGTACTGAAGCTTTCTTT.

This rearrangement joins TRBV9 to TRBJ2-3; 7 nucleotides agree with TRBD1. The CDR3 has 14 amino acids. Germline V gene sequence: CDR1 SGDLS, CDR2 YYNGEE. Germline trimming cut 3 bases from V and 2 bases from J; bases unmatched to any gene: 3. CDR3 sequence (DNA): TGTGCCAGCAGCGACACAGGGGTCACAGATACGCAGTATTTT. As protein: CASSDTGVTDTQYF.

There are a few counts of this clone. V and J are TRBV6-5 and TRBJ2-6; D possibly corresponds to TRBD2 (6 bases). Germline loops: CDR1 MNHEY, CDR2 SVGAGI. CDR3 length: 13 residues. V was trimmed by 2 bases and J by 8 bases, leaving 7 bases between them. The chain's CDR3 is CASSYSGSNVLTF. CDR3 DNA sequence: TGTGCCAGCAGTTACAGCGGGTCCAACGTCCTGACTTTC.

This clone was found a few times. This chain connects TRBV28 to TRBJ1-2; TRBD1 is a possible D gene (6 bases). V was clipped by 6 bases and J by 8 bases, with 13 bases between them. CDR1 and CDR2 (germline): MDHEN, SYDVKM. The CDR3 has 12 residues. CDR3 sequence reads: CASSLQGRGYTF. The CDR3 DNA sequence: TGTGCCAGCAGCCTACAGGGACGAGGCTACACCTTC.

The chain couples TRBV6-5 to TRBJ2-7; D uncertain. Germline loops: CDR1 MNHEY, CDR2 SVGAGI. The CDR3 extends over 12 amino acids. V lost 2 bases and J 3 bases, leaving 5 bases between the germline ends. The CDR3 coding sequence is TGTGCCAGCAGTTACGTTCGCTACGAGCAGTACTTC. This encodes CASSYVRYEQYF.

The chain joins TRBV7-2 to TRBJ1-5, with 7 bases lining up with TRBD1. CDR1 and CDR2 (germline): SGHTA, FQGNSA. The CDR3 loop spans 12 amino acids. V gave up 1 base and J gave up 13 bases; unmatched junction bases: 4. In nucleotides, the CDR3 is TGTGCCAGCAGCTTAGAAGGGGGACAGCAGCATTTT. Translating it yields CASSLEGGQQHF.

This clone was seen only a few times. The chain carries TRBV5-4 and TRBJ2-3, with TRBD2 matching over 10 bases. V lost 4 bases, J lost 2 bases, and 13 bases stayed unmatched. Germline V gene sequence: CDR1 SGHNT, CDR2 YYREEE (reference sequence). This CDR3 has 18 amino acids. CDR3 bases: TGTGCCAGCAGCCCGAACCCTAGCGGGGGTACTCTCACAGATACGCAGTATTTT. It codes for CASSPNPSGGTLTDTQYF. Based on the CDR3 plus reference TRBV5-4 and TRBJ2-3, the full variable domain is ETGVTQSPTHLIKTRGQQVTLRCSSQSGHNTVSWYQQALGQGPQFIFQYYREEENGRGNFPPRFSGLQFPNYSSELNVNALELDDSALYLCASSPNPSGGTLTDTQYFGPGTRLTVL.

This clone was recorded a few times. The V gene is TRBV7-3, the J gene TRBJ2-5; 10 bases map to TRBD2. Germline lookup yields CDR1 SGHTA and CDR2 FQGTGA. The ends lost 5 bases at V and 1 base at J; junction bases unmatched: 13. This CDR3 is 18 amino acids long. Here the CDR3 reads CASSHRLAGVPRQETQYF. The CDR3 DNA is TGTGCCAGCAGCCATCGGCTAGCGGGAGTCCCCCGCCAAGAGACCCAGTACTTC.

CDR3 sequence reads: CASSWAGGELFF. The CDR3 DNA sequence: TGTGCCAGCAGCTGGGCGGGCGGGGAGCTGTTTTTT. V gene TRBV9 combines with J gene TRBJ2-2; possible D gene TRBD2, 5 bases. Germline assignment: CDR1 SGDLS and CDR2 YYNGEE. With 4 bases removed from V and 7 bases from J, the gap between germline ends came to 8 bases. The CDR3 is 12 residues long.

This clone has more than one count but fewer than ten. The DNA for the CDR3 is TGTGCCAGCAGTTTAGAAGCCGGGATCACCGGGGAGCTGTTTTTT. It yields the protein CASSLEAGITGELFF. The genes are TRBV28 and TRBJ2-2; weak D call: TRBD2 (5 bases). With 2 bases removed from V and 4 bases from J, the gap between germline ends came to 11 bases. Germline V CDR1 and CDR2: MDHEN, SYDVKM. The CDR3 is made up of 15 amino acids.

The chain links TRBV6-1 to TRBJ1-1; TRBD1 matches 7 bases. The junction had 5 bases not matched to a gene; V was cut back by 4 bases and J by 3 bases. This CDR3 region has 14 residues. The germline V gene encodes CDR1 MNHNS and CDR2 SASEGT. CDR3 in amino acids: CASSAAGTDTEAFF. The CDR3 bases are TGTGCCAGCAGTGCCGCCGGGACAGACACTGAAGCTTTCTTT.

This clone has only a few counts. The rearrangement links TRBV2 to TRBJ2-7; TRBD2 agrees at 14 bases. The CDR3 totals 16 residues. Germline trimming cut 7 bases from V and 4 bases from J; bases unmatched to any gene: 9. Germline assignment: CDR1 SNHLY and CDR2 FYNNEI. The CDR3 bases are TGTGCCAGCACCCAAGGACTAGCGGGAGGAGGGTACGAGCAGTACTTC. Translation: CASTQGLAGGGYEQYF.

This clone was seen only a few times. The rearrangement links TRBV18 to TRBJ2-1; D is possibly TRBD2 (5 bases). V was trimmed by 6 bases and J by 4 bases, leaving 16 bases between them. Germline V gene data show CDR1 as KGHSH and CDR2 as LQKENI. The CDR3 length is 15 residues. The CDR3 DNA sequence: TGTGCCAGCTCCCGAGGACGGGAAACGTACAATGAGCAGTTCTTC. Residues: CASSRGRETYNEQFF.